Below are 19 T cell receptor beta chains sequenced from a single sample in a study of blood T cell repertoires in COVID-19. Using immunoSEQ multiplex PCR, the repertoire was profiled, and TCRdb retains in-frame clones only, with some absent. The sample shows roughly 31,000 clones, roughly nine tenths of them seen only once. Sequencing was performed on peripheral blood. The receptors were sampled from a human donor with active COVID-19. The donor label of this sample is uncertain.

The CDR3 sequence: CAIRGGTSGGAEQFF. CDR3 nucleotides: TGTGCCATCAGGGGAGGGACTAGCGGGGGTGCTGAGCAGTTCTTC. The rearrangement joins TRBV10-3 to TRBJ2-1, with 14 bases that match TRBD2. The CDR3 contains 15 residues. V was pared by 6 bases and J by 9 bases, with 7 bases of the junction left unmatched. Germline V lookup: CDR1 ENHRY, CDR2 SYGVKD.

This clone was observed a handful of times. The V call is TRBV19, the J call TRBJ2-3; possible D gene TRBD2, 5 bases. With 7 bases removed from V and 3 bases from J, the gap between germline ends came to 17 bases. This CDR3 is built from 15 residues. Germline CDR1 and CDR2: LNHDA and SQIVND (reference sequence). CDR3 in DNA: TGTGCCAGTACCCATGCGGGCAGAGAGACAGATACGCAGTATTTT. Its protein is CASTHAGRETDTQYF.

The gene calls are TRBV21-1 and TRBJ2-7; TRBD1, the table's D call, was not compared with the DNA. TRBV21-1 is reported as a pseudogene. The CDR3 loop spans 14 amino acids. For the CDR3, the DNA is TGTGCCAGCAGCCTCCTGACAGGGAGCTACGAGCAGTACTTC. This sequence encodes CASSLLTGSYEQYF.

This clone showed up just a few times. V usage is TRBV15 and J usage is TRBJ2-1, with 10 bases aligning to TRBD2. V lost 1 base and J lost 1; bases outside the gene matches: 4. Germline assignment: CDR1 LNHNV and CDR2 YYDKDF (reference sequence). There are 17 residues in the CDR3. The CDR3 DNA follows: TGTGCCACCAGCAGAGGGCTAGCGGGAGTATCCTACAATGAGCAGTTCTTC. Translated: CATSRGLAGVSYNEQFF. The whole variable domain, filled in from reference TRBV15 and TRBJ2-1, reads DAMVIQNPRYQVTQFGKPVTLSCSQTLNHNVMYWYQQKSSQAPKLLFHYYDKDFNNEADTPDNFQSRRPNTSFCFLDIRSPGLGDTAMYLCATSRGLAGVSYNEQFFGPGTRLTVL.

This clone has just a few counts. V usage is TRBV5-4 and J usage is TRBJ1-2; 7 bases match TRBD1. The CDR3 is 12 amino acids. After removal of 4 bases from V and 6 bases from J, the junction contained 3 bases not matched to a gene. Germline lookup yields CDR1 SGHNT and CDR2 YYREEE (reference sequence). The CDR3 nucleotides read TGTGCCAGCAGCCCCAGGGGGGATGGCTACACCTTC. It yields the protein CASSPRGDGYTF.

This rearrangement joins TRBV6-5 to TRBJ1-5, with 7 bases fitting TRBD1. This CDR3 is built from 14 residues. CDR1 and CDR2 from the germline V gene are MNHEY and SVGAGI. Trimming took 7 bases from V and 4 from J; bases not matched to a gene: 7. CDR3 amino acids: CASIQGTANQPQHF. The DNA of the CDR3 is TGTGCCAGCATCCAGGGGACAGCTAATCAGCCCCAGCATTTT.

This chain joins TRBV4-2 and TRBJ2-2; 9 positions match TRBD1. Losses at the gene ends were 2 bases for V and 1 base for J; bases not matched to a gene: 2. CDR1 and CDR2 from the germline V gene are LGHNA and YNFKEQ. The CDR3 has 16 amino acids. The CDR3 here is CASSQSGQGNTGELFF. The CDR3 DNA follows: TGTGCCAGCAGCCAATCGGGACAGGGGAACACCGGGGAGCTGTTTTTT.

The rearrangement joins TRBV4-3 to TRBJ2-1, with D possibly TRBD1 on 6 matching bases. V gave up 4 bases and J gave up 3 bases, with 22 bases separating them. This CDR3 contains 18 residues. Germline-derived CDR1 and CDR2 are LGHNA and YSLEER. CDR3 DNA sequence: TGCGCCAGCAGCCTACGTTCTCCTTTGGACAGTCTCTACAATGAGCAGTTCTTC. This codes for CASSLRSPLDSLYNEQFF.

The genes are TRBV10-2 and TRBJ1-5; no clear D gene. This CDR3 has 14 amino acids. Germline V gene sequence: CDR1 WSHSY, CDR2 SAAADI. Trimming pared 6 bases from V and 5 bases from J, leaving 14 bases between. DNA for the CDR3: TGCGCCAGCAGCCAAGGCGGGAGGGATCAGCCCCAGCATTTT. It encodes CASSQGGRDQPQHF.

The chain has TRBV27 and TRBJ2-7; no definite D call. V was clipped by 6 bases and J by 1 base, with 7 bases between them. Germline loops: CDR1 MNHEY, CDR2 SMNVEV (reference sequence). The CDR3 runs 12 residues. Written as DNA, the CDR3 is TGTGCCAGCAGGGCCCGTTCCTACGAGCAGTACTTC. Its protein is CASRARSYEQYF.

The rearrangement links TRBV4-1 to TRBJ1-1, with 10 bases that match TRBD1. Trimming at V came to 1 base and at J to 8 bases, leaving 1 base not matched to a gene. The CDR3 is 13 residues long. Germline lookup yields CDR1 MGHRA and CDR2 YSYEKL. CDR3 coding DNA: TGCGCCAGCAGCCAAGTGGACAGGGGGGAAGCTTTCTTT. Encoded protein: CASSQVDRGEAFF.

V usage is TRBV3-1 (or the pseudogene TRBV3-2) and J usage is TRBJ2-3, with no clear D. V lost 1 base, J lost 2 bases, and 10 bases lay in between. Germline CDR1 and CDR2: LGHDT and YNNKEL (reference sequence). The CDR3 spans 15 residues. CDR3 nucleotides: TGTGCCAGCAGCCAAGGAGTATTAGACACAGATACGCAGTATTTT. Residues: CASSQGVLDTDTQYF.

This clone has a handful of counts. The chain has TRBV9 and TRBJ1-1; 8 positions match TRBD1. Germline-derived CDR1 and CDR2 are SGDLS and YYNGEE. The junction had 5 bases not matched to a gene; V was cut back by 4 bases and J by 3 bases. The CDR3 runs to 14 residues. The chain's CDR3 is CASSLGQGHTEAFF. The DNA of the CDR3 is TGTGCCAGCAGCCTAGGACAGGGACACACTGAAGCTTTCTTT.

The rearrangement joins TRBV5-1 to TRBJ1-2; TRBD1 is a possible D gene (5 bases). Germline V lookup: CDR1 SGHRS, CDR2 YFSETQ. This CDR3 is 14 amino acids long. The V gene lost 3 bases and the J gene lost 8 bases, with 17 bases spanning the gap. The CDR3 DNA is TGCGCCAGCAGCTCGGATCCCCGGGCAGGGGGCTACACCTTC. Translating gives CASSSDPRAGGYTF.

The CDR3 bases are TGTGCCGTACGGGGGGTGGAATCACCCCTCCACTTT. Its protein product is CAVRGVESPLHF. The chain carries TRBV28 and TRBJ1-6, with D tentatively TRBD1 (5 bases). Germline V gene data show CDR1 as MDHEN and CDR2 as SYDVKM. V lost 11 bases and J 10 bases, leaving 15 bases between the germline ends. The CDR3 runs 12 residues.

CDR3 sequence: CASSEGGHGYTF. CDR3 DNA sequence: TGTGCCAGCAGTGAAGGGGGCCATGGCTACACCTTC. V is TRBV6-1 and J is TRBJ1-2; TRBD1 might be the D (5 bases). The CDR3 runs 12 residues. Germline V gives CDR1 MNHNS, CDR2 SASEGT. Trimming took off 1 base at V and 6 bases at J, with 6 bases between the two ends.

The rearrangement uses TRBV27 and TRBJ1-2; TRBD1 aligns across 9 bases. Germline V gene data show CDR1 as MNHEY and CDR2 as SMNVEV (reference sequence). Trimming removed 4 bases from V and 7 bases from J; junction bases left unmatched: 7. The CDR3 has 14 amino acids. CDR3 coding DNA: TGTGCCAGCAGTTGGGGACAGGGACCTCTTGGCTACACCTTC. Its translation is CASSWGQGPLGYTF.

The rearrangement joins TRBV11-2 to TRBJ2-3; TRBD2 matches at 7 bases. Germline values: CDR1 SGHAT, CDR2 FQNNGV. The CDR3 runs 15 residues. J lost 9 bases, V lost 4 bases, and 13 bases had no gene match. For the CDR3, the DNA is TGTGCCAGCAGCTCGGGGGGAGGGGCACAGAGAACGCAGTATTTT. This encodes CASSSGGGAQRTQYF.

The chain has TRBV7-3 and TRBJ2-3, with TRBD1 matching over 8 bases. This CDR3 region has 16 residues. CDR1 SGHTA and CDR2 FQGTGA come from the germline V gene. The V gene end was trimmed by 2 bases and the J gene end by 2 bases; junction bases not matched to a gene: 6. The CDR3 region is CASSLDTGGNTDTQYF. As DNA, the CDR3 is TGTGCCAGCAGCTTAGATACAGGGGGGAACACAGATACGCAGTATTTT.